This T cell receptor beta chain was observed in a study of spatial heterogeneity in lung cancer. This clonotype came up a few times. Its cognate antigen is unknown. V was pared by 7 bases and J by 5 bases, with 12 bases between. The CDR3 length is 13 residues. Germline V gene data show CDR1 as SGHAT and CDR2 as FQNNGV. Each CDR3 protein gets one entry after TCRdb re-called the 5' RACE reads with MiXCR. This sample has 5,800 or so distinct CDR3 sequences, with under 30% found just once. Stated time point: sample taken at primary tumor resection. Study outcomes and limitations: Counts of expanded alpha and beta TCRs within tumors tracked the tumor nonsynonymous mutation count.

The chain links TRBV11-2 to TRBJ2-1, with D perhaps being TRBD1 or TRBD2 (5 bases each). The material sequenced was lung tumor tissue, taken at surgery. The receptor comes from a male donor with early-stage non-small cell lung cancer. CDR3 residues: CASTGTSNNEQFF. CDR3 nucleotides: TGTGCCAGCACCGGGACGTCGAACAATGAGCAGTTCTTC.